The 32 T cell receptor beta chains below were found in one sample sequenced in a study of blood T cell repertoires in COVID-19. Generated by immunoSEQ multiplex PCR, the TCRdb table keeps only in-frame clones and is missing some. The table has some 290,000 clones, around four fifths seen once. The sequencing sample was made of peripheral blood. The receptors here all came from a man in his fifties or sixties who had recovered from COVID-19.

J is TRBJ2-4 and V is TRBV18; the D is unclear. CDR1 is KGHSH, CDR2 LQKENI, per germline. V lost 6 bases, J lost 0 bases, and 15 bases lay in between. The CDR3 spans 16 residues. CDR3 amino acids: CASSRSAKIAKNIQYF. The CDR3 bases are TGTGCCAGCTCTCGGTCCGCGAAAATAGCCAAAAACATTCAGTACTTC.

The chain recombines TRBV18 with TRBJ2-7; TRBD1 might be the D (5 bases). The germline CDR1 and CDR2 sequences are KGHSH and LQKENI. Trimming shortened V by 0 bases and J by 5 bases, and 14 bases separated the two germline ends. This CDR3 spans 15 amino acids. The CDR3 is CASSPPAGQRHEQYF. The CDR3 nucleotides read TGTGCCAGCTCACCACCTGCAGGGCAGAGGCACGAGCAGTACTTC.

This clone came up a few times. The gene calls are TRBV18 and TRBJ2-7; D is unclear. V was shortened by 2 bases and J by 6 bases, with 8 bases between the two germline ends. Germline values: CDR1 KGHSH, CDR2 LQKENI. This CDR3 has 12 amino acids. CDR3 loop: CASSPTRGEQYF. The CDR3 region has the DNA TGTGCCAGCTCACCAACGCGTGGCGAGCAGTACTTC.

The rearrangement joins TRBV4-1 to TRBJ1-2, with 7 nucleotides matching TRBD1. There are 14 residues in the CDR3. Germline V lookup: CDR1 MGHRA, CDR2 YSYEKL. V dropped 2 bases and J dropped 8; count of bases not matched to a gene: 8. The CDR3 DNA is TGCGCCAGCAGCCAACCCGGGACAGTAGGAGGCTACACCTTC. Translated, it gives CASSQPGTVGGYTF.

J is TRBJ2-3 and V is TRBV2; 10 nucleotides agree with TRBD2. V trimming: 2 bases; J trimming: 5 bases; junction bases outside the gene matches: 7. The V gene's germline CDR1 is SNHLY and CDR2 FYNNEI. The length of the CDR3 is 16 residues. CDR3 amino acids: CASSERSASGGDTQYF. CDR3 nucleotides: TGTGCCAGCAGTGAAAGGTCGGCTAGCGGGGGAGATACGCAGTATTTT.

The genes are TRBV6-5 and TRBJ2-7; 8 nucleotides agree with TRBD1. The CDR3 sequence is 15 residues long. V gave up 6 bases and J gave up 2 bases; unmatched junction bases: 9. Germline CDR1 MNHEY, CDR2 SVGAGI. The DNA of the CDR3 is TGTGCCAGCAGGGTGGACAGGGAGTCGGCCTACGAGCAGTACTTC. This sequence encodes CASRVDRESAYEQYF.

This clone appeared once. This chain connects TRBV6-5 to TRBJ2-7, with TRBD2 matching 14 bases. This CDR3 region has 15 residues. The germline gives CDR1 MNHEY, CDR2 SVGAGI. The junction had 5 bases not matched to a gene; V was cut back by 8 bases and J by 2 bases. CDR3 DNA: TGTGCCAGCCTACGGGGACTAGCGGGGGCCTACGAGCAGTACTTC. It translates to CASLRGLAGAYEQYF.

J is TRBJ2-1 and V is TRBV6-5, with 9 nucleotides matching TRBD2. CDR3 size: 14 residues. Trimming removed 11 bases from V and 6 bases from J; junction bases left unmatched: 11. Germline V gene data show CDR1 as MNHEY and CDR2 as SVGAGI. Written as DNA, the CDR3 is TGTGCCTGCTCTATGCGGGAGGGCCCCAATGAGCAGTTCTTC. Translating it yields CACSMREGPNEQFF.

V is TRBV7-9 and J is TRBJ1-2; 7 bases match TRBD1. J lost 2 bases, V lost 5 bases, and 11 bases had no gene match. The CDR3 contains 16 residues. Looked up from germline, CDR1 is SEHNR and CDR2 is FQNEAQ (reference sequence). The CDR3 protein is CASSRMTGTINYGYTF. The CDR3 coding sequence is TGTGCCAGCAGCCGAATGACAGGGACCATAAACTATGGCTACACCTTC.

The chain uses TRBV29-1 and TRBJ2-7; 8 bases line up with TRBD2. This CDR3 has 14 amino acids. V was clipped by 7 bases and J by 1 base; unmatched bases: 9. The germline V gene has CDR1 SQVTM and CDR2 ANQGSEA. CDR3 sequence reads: CSAAPGGGSYEQYF. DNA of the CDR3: TGCAGCGCTGCCCCGGGAGGGGGATCCTACGAGCAGTACTTC.

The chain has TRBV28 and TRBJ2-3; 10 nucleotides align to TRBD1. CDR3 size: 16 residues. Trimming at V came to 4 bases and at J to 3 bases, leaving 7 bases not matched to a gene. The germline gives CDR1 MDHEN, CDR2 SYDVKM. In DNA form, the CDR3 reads TGTGCCAGCAGTTCCCCGGTGGGACAGGGGACAGATACGCAGTATTTT. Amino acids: CASSSPVGQGTDTQYF.

CDR3 DNA: TGTGCCAGCAGCTTAATCCCCCTTCCGGGGACCGGGGAGCTGTTTTTT. This encodes CASSLIPLPGTGELFF. The chain couples TRBV7-6 to TRBJ2-2; D might be TRBD2 (5 bases). The germline CDR1 and CDR2 sequences are SGHVS and FNYEAQ. The CDR3 sequence is 16 residues long. Trimming stripped 2 bases from V and 5 bases from J, with 15 bases between.

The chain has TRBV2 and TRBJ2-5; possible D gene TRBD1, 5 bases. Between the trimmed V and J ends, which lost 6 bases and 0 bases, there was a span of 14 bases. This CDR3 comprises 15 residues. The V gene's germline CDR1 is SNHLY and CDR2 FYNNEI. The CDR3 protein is CASRLGRAYQETQYF. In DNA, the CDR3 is TGTGCCAGCAGGCTAGGCAGGGCGTACCAAGAGACCCAGTACTTC.

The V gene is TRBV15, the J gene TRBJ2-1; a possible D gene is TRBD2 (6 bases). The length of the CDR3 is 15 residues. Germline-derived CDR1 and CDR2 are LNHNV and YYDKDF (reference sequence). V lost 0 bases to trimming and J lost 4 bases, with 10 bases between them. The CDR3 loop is CATSREEAGYNEQFF. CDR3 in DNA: TGTGCCACCAGCAGAGAGGAGGCGGGATACAATGAGCAGTTCTTC.

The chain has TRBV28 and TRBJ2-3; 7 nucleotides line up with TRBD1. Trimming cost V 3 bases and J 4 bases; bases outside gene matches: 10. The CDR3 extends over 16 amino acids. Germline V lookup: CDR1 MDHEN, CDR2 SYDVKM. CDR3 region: CASSLVLQGDSDTQYF. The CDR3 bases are TGTGCCAGCAGTTTGGTCCTCCAGGGGGATTCAGATACGCAGTATTTT.

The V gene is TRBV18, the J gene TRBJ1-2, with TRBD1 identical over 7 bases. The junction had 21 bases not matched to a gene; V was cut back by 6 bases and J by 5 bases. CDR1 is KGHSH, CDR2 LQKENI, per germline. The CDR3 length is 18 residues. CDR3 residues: CASSHDPFPLGQVYGYTF. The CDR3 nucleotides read TGTGCCAGCTCCCACGACCCATTTCCCCTCGGACAGGTTTATGGCTACACCTTC.

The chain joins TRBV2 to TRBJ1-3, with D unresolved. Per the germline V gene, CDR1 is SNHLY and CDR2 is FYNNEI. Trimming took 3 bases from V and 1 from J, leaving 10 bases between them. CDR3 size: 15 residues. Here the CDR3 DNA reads TGTGCCAGCAGTGAGGCAGGCTCTTCTGGAAACACCATATATTTT. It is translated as CASSEAGSSGNTIYF.

DNA for the CDR3: TGTGCCAGCAGCTTGGCCCCCGTACTAGCGGGTTCCTACGAGCAGTACTTC. Residues: CASSLAPVLAGSYEQYF. The V and J genes are TRBV5-4 and TRBJ2-7, with 9 bases aligning to TRBD2. CDR1 is SGHNT, CDR2 YYREEE, per germline (reference sequence). This CDR3 comprises 17 residues. With V trimmed by 0 bases and J by 1 base, 8 bases remained unmatched. Complete variable domain (other parts from reference TRBV5-4 and TRBJ2-7): ETGVTQSPTHLIKTRGQQVTLRCSSQSGHNTVSWYQQALGQGPQFIFQYYREEENGRGNFPPRFSGLQFPNYSSELNVNALELDDSALYLCASSLAPVLAGSYEQYFGPGTRLTVT.

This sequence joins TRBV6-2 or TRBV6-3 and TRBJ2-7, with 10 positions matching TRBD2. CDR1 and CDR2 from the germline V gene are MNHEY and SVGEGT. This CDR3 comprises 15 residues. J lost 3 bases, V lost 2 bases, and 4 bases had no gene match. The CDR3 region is CASSYSRTSGYEQYF. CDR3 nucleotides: TGTGCCAGCAGTTACAGTCGGACTAGCGGCTACGAGCAGTACTTC.

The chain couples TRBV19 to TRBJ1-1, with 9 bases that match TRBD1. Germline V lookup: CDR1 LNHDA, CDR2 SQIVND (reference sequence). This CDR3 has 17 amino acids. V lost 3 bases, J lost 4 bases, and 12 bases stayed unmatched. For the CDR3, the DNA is TGTGCCAGTAGTATTAGGGACAGGGTCCGACTAATCACTGAAGCTTTCTTT. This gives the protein CASSIRDRVRLITEAFF.

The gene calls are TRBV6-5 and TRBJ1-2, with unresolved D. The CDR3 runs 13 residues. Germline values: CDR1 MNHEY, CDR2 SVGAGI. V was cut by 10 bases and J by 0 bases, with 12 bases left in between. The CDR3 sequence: CATASETNYGYTF. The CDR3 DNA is TGTGCCACCGCTTCAGAAACTAACTATGGCTACACCTTC.

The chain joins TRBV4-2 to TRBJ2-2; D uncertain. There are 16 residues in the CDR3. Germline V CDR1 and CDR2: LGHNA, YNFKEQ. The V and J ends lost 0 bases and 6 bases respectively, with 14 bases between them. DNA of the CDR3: TGTGCCAGCAGCCAAGACCGACAAGGTGTGTCCGGGGAGCTGTTTTTT. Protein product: CASSQDRQGVSGELFF.

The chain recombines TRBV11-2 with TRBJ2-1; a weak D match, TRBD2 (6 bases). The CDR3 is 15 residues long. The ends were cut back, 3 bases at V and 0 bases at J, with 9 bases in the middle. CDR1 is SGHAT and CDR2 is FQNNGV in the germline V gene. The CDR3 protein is CASSLPSDSYNEQFF. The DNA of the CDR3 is TGTGCCAGCAGCTTGCCTAGCGACTCCTACAATGAGCAGTTCTTC.

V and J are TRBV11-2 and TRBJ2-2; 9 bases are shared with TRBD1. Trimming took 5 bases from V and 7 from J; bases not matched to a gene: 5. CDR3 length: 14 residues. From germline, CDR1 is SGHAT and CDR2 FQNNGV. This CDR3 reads CASSLTGGSGELFF. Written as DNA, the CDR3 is TGTGCCAGCAGCCTGACAGGGGGTAGCGGGGAGCTGTTTTTT.

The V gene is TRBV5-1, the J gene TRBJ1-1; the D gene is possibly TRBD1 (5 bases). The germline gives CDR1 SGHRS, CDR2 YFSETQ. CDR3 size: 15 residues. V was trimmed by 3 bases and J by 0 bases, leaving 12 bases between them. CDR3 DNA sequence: TGCGCCAGCAGCTGGGGGGGACCTATGAACACTGAAGCTTTCTTT. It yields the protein CASSWGGPMNTEAFF. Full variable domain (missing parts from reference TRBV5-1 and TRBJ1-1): KAGVTQTPRYLIKTRGQQVTLSCSPISGHRSVSWYQQTPGQGLQFLFEYFSETQRNKGNFPGRFSGRQFSNSRSEMNVSTLELGDSALYLCASSWGGPMNTEAFFGQGTRLTVV.

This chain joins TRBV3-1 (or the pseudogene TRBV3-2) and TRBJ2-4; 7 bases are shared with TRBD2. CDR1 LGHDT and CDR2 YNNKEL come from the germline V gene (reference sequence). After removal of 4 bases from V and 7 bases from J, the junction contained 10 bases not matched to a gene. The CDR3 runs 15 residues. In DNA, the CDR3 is TGTGCCAGCAGCCTGGGGACTCCCGGGGGGAACATTCAGTACTTC. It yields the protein CASSLGTPGGNIQYF.

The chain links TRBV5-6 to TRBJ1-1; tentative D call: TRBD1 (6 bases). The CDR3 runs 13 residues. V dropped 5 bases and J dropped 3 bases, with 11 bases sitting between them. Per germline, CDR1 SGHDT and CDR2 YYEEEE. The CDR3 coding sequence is TGTGCCAGCAGGGGCAGGGGCTACACTGAAGCTTTCTTT. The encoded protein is CASRGRGYTEAFF. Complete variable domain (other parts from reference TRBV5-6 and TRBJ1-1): DAGVTQSPTHLIKTRGQQVTLRCSPKSGHDTVSWYQQALGQGPQFIFQYYEEEERQRGNFPDRFSGHQFPNYSSELNVNALLLGDSALYLCASRGRGYTEAFFGQGTRLTVV.

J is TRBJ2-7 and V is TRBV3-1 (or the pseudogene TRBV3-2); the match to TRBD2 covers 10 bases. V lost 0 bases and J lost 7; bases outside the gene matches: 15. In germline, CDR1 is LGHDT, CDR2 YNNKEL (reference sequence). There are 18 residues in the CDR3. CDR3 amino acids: CASSQERISGRSIYEQYF. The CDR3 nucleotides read TGTGCCAGCAGCCAAGAAAGAATTAGCGGGAGGAGTATCTATGAGCAGTACTTC.

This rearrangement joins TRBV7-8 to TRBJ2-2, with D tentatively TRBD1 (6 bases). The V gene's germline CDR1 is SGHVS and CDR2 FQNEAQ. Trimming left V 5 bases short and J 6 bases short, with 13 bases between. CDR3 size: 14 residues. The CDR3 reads CASSPGGGPGELFF. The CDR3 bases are TGTGCCAGCAGCCCTGGGGGCGGGCCCGGGGAGCTGTTTTTT.

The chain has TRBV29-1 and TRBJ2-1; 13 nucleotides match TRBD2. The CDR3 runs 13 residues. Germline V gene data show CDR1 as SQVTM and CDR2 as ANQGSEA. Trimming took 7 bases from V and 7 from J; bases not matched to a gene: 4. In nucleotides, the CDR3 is TGCAGCGACAGACTAGCGGGAGGTAATGAGCAGTTCTTC. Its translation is CSDRLAGGNEQFF.

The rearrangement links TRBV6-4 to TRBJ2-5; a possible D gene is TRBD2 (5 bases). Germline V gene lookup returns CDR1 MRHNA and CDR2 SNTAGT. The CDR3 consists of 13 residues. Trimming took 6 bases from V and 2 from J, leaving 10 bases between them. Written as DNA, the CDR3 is TGTGCCAGCAGGCGGCGGGCACAAGAGACCCAGTACTTC. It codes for CASRRRAQETQYF.

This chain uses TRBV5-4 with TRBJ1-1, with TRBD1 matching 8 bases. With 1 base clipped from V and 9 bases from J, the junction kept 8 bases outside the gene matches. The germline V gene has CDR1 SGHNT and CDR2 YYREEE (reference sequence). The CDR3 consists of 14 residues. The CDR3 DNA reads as TGTGCCAGCAGCTTGATAGGGGACAGGTGGAAAGCTTTCTTT. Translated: CASSLIGDRWKAFF.